The next 32 T cell receptor beta chains were all read from a single sample in a study of control samples from healthy donors and cancer patients. The method was immunoSEQ multiplex PCR; TCRdb's version includes in-frame clones alone and lacks a portion of them. Among 150,000 or so clones listed, 85% to 95% were seen once. What was sequenced was blood. Every receptor here comes from a man aged 40-50 years in good health.

This clone has only one observation. The CDR3 spells CASSERGLNSPLHF. CDR3 DNA sequence: TGCGCCAGCAGTGAAAGGGGGCTTAATTCACCCCTCCACTTT. The rearrangement links TRBV10-2 to TRBJ1-6, with 7 bases aligning to TRBD1. Germline V gives CDR1 WSHSY, CDR2 SAAADI. V trimming: 3 bases; J trimming: 6 bases; junction bases outside the gene matches: 2. This CDR3 has 14 amino acids.

V usage is TRBV28 and J usage is TRBJ1-2; 7 bases match TRBD1. The CDR3 is 16 residues long. Germline lookup yields CDR1 MDHEN and CDR2 SYDVKM. With 3 bases clipped from V and 2 bases from J, the junction kept 9 bases outside the gene matches. Here the CDR3 reads CASSFDSGGRNYGYTF. DNA for the CDR3: TGTGCCAGCAGTTTTGACTCAGGGGGTAGGAACTATGGCTACACCTTC.

The chain carries TRBV30 and TRBJ1-6, with D maybe TRBD1 (5 bases). Germline CDR1 reads GTSNPN; CDR2 reads SVGIG (reference sequence). V was trimmed by 7 bases and J by 9 bases, leaving 16 bases between them. This CDR3 is built from 13 residues. CDR3 amino acids: CASSRGRRSPLHF. CDR3 nucleotide sequence: TGTGCCTCCTCGCGGGGACGGCGTTCACCCCTCCACTTT.

The CDR3 DNA reads as TGTGCCAGCAGCTTAGATGGTGTCTCCTCCTACGAGCAGTACTTC. Protein: CASSLDGVSSYEQYF. The J gene is TRBJ2-7, the V gene TRBV11-2; D remains unclear. Looked up from germline, CDR1 is SGHAT and CDR2 is FQNNGV. The CDR3 runs 15 residues. The germline V and J ends were trimmed by 0 bases and 0 bases, with 9 bases remaining between them.

The chain links TRBV5-8 to TRBJ1-5; D not resolved. This CDR3 region has 14 residues. The germline CDR1 and CDR2 sequences are SGHTS and YDEGEE. Between the trimmed V and J ends, which lost 4 bases and 8 bases, there was a span of 16 bases. CDR3 protein: CASSPMPPAEPQHF. CDR3 in DNA: TGTGCCAGCAGCCCAATGCCGCCCGCCGAGCCCCAGCATTTT.

This chain joins TRBV6-2 or TRBV6-3 and TRBJ2-2; perhaps TRBD1 as D (5 bases). The CDR3 runs to 15 residues. Germline V gene lookup returns CDR1 MNHEY and CDR2 SVGEGT. V lost 5 bases and J lost 7, with 17 bases in between. Here the CDR3 reads CASSLNYEGVGELFF. The CDR3 bases are TGTGCCAGCAGTCTCAATTACGAAGGGGTCGGGGAGCTGTTTTTT.

This chain joins TRBV6-5 and TRBJ2-7; D is unclear. CDR3 length: 13 amino acids. V lost 2 bases and J 4 bases, leaving 9 bases between the germline ends. The germline CDR1 and CDR2 sequences are MNHEY and SVGAGI. The CDR3 spells CASSYDRHYEQYF. CDR3 DNA sequence: TGTGCCAGCAGTTACGATAGACATTACGAGCAGTACTTC.

The CDR3 loop reads CASQFRVNYGYTF. DNA of the CDR3: TGTGCCAGCCAGTTCAGGGTTAACTATGGCTACACCTTC. The chain recombines TRBV2 with TRBJ1-2; D is perhaps TRBD1 (5 bases). The CDR3 loop spans 13 amino acids. Deletions cut 8 bases from V and 1 base from J, with 11 bases between. Germline V gene sequence: CDR1 SNHLY, CDR2 FYNNEI.

The genes are TRBV7-2 and TRBJ1-5; D gene ambiguous. In germline, CDR1 is SGHTA, CDR2 FQGNSA. The ends were cut back, 1 base at V and 2 bases at J, with 12 bases in the middle. The CDR3 has 16 residues. The CDR3 loop is CASSLEGQRGNQPQHF. DNA of the CDR3: TGTGCCAGCAGCTTAGAGGGCCAGAGGGGCAATCAGCCCCAGCATTTT.

This chain uses TRBV6-6 with TRBJ2-7; possibly TRBD1 for D (7 bases). V was trimmed by 6 bases and J by 0 bases, leaving 15 bases between them. The length of the CDR3 is 15 residues. The germline CDR1 and CDR2 sequences are MNHNY and SVGAGI (reference sequence). The CDR3 nucleotides are TGTGCCAGCAGCTCCGGGGGACAGCCCTCCTACGAGCAGTACTTC. Its translation is CASSSGGQPSYEQYF.

The chain recombines TRBV28 with TRBJ1-2, with TRBD1 as a possible D gene (6 bases). Germline CDR1 reads MDHEN; CDR2 reads SYDVKM. Between the trimmed V and J ends, which lost 2 bases and 0 bases, there was a span of 10 bases. The CDR3 is 15 residues long. CDR3 coding DNA: TGTGCCAGCAGTTTACACAGGGCCCCTAACTATGGCTACACCTTC. Protein: CASSLHRAPNYGYTF.

The CDR3 bases are TGTGCCAGCACATCAGACAGGGATCGGGCTTTCTTT. Residues: CASTSDRDRAFF. The chain has TRBV6-6 and TRBJ1-1; 7 bases fit TRBD1. This CDR3 spans 12 amino acids. V lost 7 bases and J lost 11; bases outside the gene matches: 10. Germline-derived CDR1 and CDR2 are MNHNY and SVGAGI (reference sequence).

This chain joins TRBV5-5 and TRBJ1-2; D is perhaps TRBD1 (6 bases). V lost 4 bases, J lost 8 bases, and 15 bases lay in between. Germline V gene sequence: CDR1 SGHKS, CDR2 YYEKEE (reference sequence). The CDR3 has 13 residues. The CDR3 bases are TGTGCCAGCAGCCATGGGGGGGCGGCGGGCTACACCTTC. Protein sequence: CASSHGGAAGYTF.

The count of this clone is one. The gene calls are TRBV29-1 and TRBJ2-1, with 12 bases that match TRBD2. The CDR3 is 16 residues long. The germline gives CDR1 SQVTM, CDR2 ANQGSEA. The V segment lost 7 bases and the J segment 1 base; nucleotides outside the gene matches: 8. The CDR3 region is CSASGGASGSYNEQFF. Here the CDR3 DNA reads TGCAGCGCTAGCGGGGGGGCCAGTGGATCCTACAATGAGCAGTTCTTC.

V gene TRBV19 combines with J gene TRBJ1-1; 7 nucleotides agree with TRBD1. V gave up 3 bases and J gave up 2 bases; unmatched junction bases: 6. The CDR3 spans 15 residues. Per the germline V gene, CDR1 is LNHDA and CDR2 is SQIVND (reference sequence). The CDR3 spells CASSMTGSANTEAFF. CDR3 DNA: TGTGCCAGTAGTATGACAGGGAGTGCTAACACTGAAGCTTTCTTT.

Concerning this clone itself: Other DNA sequences of this sample code for an identical CDR3. The chain links TRBV11-2 to TRBJ2-5; weak D call: TRBD2 (6 bases). CDR3 length: 16 amino acids. V lost 2 bases and J 5 bases, leaving 18 bases between the germline ends. The V gene's germline CDR1 is SGHAT and CDR2 FQNNGV. The CDR3 sequence is CASSLMGVGGRETQYF. DNA for the CDR3: TGTGCCAGCAGCTTAATGGGCGTGGGGGGTCGGGAGACCCAGTACTTC. The complete variable domain, with remaining parts taken from reference TRBV11-2 and TRBJ2-5, reads EAGVAQSPRYKIIEKRQSVAFWCNPISGHATLYWYQQILGQGPKLLIQFQNNGVVDDSQLPKDRFSAERLKGVDSTLKIQPAKLEDSAVYLCASSLMGVGGRETQYFGPGTRLLVL.

This chain connects TRBV12-3 or TRBV12-4 to TRBJ2-5; possibly TRBD2 for D (6 bases). CDR3 length: 13 amino acids. V lost 6 bases and J 5 bases, leaving 13 bases between the germline ends. DNA for the CDR3: TGTGCCAGCAGCTCGCCGGGAGAGGAGACCCAGTACTTC. This sequence encodes CASSSPGEETQYF.

This sequence joins TRBV6-5 and TRBJ2-3; TRBD2 aligns across 8 bases. The germline V gene has CDR1 MNHEY and CDR2 SVGAGI. The CDR3 runs 16 residues. Trimming cost V 0 bases and J 6 bases; bases outside gene matches: 8. The CDR3 loop is CASSYSRAGGVDTQYF. In nucleotides, the CDR3 is TGTGCCAGCAGTTACTCGAGGGCGGGAGGAGTGGATACGCAGTATTTT.

The chain recombines TRBV25-1 with TRBJ1-4; perhaps TRBD1 as D (5 bases). This CDR3 spans 14 amino acids. Trimming took off 5 bases at V and 7 bases at J, with 14 bases between the two ends. Germline V CDR1 and CDR2: MGHDK, SYGVNS. The CDR3 DNA follows: TGTGCCAGCAGTATTGGGCAGGGATTTGAAAAACTGTTTTTT. Amino acid sequence: CASSIGQGFEKLFF. The full variable domain, in which reference TRBV25-1 and TRBJ1-4 provide the parts outside the CDR3, is EADIYQTPRYLVIGTGKKITLECSQTMGHDKMYWYQQDPGMELHLIHYSYGVNSTEKGDLSSESTVSRIRTEHFPLTLESARPSHTSQYLCASSIGQGFEKLFFGSGTQLSVL.

In the case of this clone: Other DNA sequences in the sample encode the same CDR3. Here the CDR3 DNA reads TGTGCCTGGAGTGTGGGGCGAGATCAGCCCCAGCATTTT. Amino acids: CAWSVGRDQPQHF. The V call is TRBV30, the J call TRBJ1-5; a weak D match, TRBD1 (5 bases). V was cut by 0 bases and J by 5 bases, with 8 bases left in between. The CDR3 is 13 residues long. Looked up from germline, CDR1 is GTSNPN and CDR2 is SVGIG (reference sequence).

V is TRBV4-1 and J is TRBJ1-6, with D perhaps matching TRBD1 (6 bases). Germline V gene lookup returns CDR1 MGHRA and CDR2 YSYEKL. Trimming removed 1 base at V and 9 bases at J, with 13 bases between. CDR3 length equals 15 residues. The CDR3 DNA reads as TGCGCCAGCAGCCAAGCGGAAGGGGGGGTTTCACCCCTCCACTTT. It codes for CASSQAEGGVSPLHF.

This chain uses TRBV28 with TRBJ1-2, with D perhaps TRBD1 (5 bases). Germline V lookup: CDR1 MDHEN, CDR2 SYDVKM. The CDR3 is 14 residues long. Trimming took 5 bases from V and 5 from J, leaving 15 bases between them. The CDR3 here is CASSPQGRRYGYTF. In DNA form, the CDR3 reads TGTGCCAGCAGTCCCCAGGGCAGGAGATATGGCTACACCTTC.

J is TRBJ2-7 and V is TRBV5-5; 11 bases are a match to TRBD1. The CDR3 length is 14 residues. Germline V gene lookup returns CDR1 SGHKS and CDR2 YYEKEE (reference sequence). J lost 6 bases, V lost 0 bases, and 2 bases had no gene match. CDR3 DNA: TGTGCCAGCAGCTTGGGGGGACAGGGGGTCGAGCAGTACTTC. Amino acid sequence: CASSLGGQGVEQYF.

In this sample, this clone turned up once. The chain links TRBV11-3 to TRBJ2-2; perhaps TRBD1 as D (5 bases). Germline values: CDR1 SGHNT, CDR2 YENEEA. The CDR3 is made up of 14 amino acids. The V gene lost 6 bases and the J gene lost 0 bases, with 8 bases spanning the gap. CDR3 nucleotide sequence: TGTGCCAGCAGTGCGGACACGAACACCGGGGAGCTGTTTTTT. Protein product: CASSADTNTGELFF.

The chain couples TRBV7-2 to TRBJ1-1; D not resolved. V gave up 2 bases and J gave up 11 bases, with 15 bases separating them. This CDR3 contains 13 residues. Germline CDR1 is SGHTA and CDR2 is FQGNSA. Written as DNA, the CDR3 is TGTGCCAGCAGCTTATTGTATGGCGACCGGGCTTTCTTT. Translating it yields CASSLLYGDRAFF.

The V and J genes are TRBV3-1 (or the pseudogene TRBV3-2) and TRBJ2-1, with D unclear. This CDR3 region has 18 residues. Germline V gives CDR1 LGHDT, CDR2 YNNKEL (reference sequence). V gave up 1 base and J gave up 0 bases, with 16 bases separating them. The CDR3 nucleotides read TGTGCCAGCAGCCAAGTAACCGGCTACATGAGCTCCTACAATGAGCAGTTCTTC. It specifies CASSQVTGYMSSYNEQFF.

This sequence joins TRBV13 and TRBJ1-2, with D uncertain. The CDR3 is 13 residues long. Looked up from germline, CDR1 is PRHDT and CDR2 is FYEKMQ (reference sequence). Trimming left V 4 bases short and J 7 bases short, with 13 bases between. The DNA of the CDR3 is TGTGCCAGCAGCTCTCCGGGGTACAGTGGCTACACCTTC. It is translated as CASSSPGYSGYTF.

This sequence joins TRBV6-5 and TRBJ2-5; 14 bases are shared with TRBD2. CDR3 length equals 15 residues. With 6 bases clipped from V and 5 bases from J, the junction kept 5 bases outside the gene matches. Looked up from germline, CDR1 is MNHEY and CDR2 is SVGAGI. This CDR3 is CASSWTSGGLETQYF. DNA for the CDR3: TGTGCCAGCAGCTGGACTAGCGGGGGGCTGGAGACCCAGTACTTC.

The rearrangement uses TRBV21-1 and TRBJ2-7; the table names TRBD1, a call not compared with the DNA. TRBV21-1 corresponds to a pseudogene. This CDR3 has 16 amino acids. The CDR3, as DNA: TGTGCCAGCAGTACACTCGCGGGACAGGGTCCCTACGAGCAGTACTTC. Its protein is CASSTLAGQGPYEQYF.

The gene calls are TRBV5-6 and TRBJ1-5; D gene uncertain. The germline V and J ends were trimmed by 1 base and 8 bases, with 10 bases remaining between them. Germline CDR1 and CDR2: SGHDT and YYEEEE. This CDR3 is 13 amino acids long. Here the CDR3 reads CASSLQVMEPQHF. In DNA form, the CDR3 reads TGTGCCAGCAGCTTGCAGGTAATGGAGCCCCAGCATTTT.

The chain joins TRBV20-1 to TRBJ1-1; possible D gene TRBD1, 6 bases. CDR1 is DFQATT and CDR2 is SNEGSKA in the germline V gene (reference sequence). The CDR3 extends over 9 amino acids. CDR3 DNA: TGCAGGGGGGGCACAGGGGCTTTCTTT. Amino acid sequence: CRGGTGAFF.

The rearrangement uses TRBV20-1 and TRBJ2-2; 11 nucleotides agree with TRBD1. Looked up from germline, CDR1 is DFQATT and CDR2 is SNEGSKA (reference sequence). The CDR3 length is 17 residues. Germline trimming cut 3 bases from V and 0 bases from J; bases unmatched to any gene: 6. The CDR3 is CSASRRDRGTNTGELFF. DNA for the CDR3: TGCAGTGCTAGTCGACGGGACAGGGGGACGAACACCGGGGAGCTGTTTTTT.